The clone carrying this T cell receptor (beta chain) was found many times. TCRdb used MiXCR to reprocess the 5' RACE reads, holding one entry per CDR3 protein. The repertoire holds 63,000 or so distinct CDR3 sequences, approximately 10% seen once, with roughly 5.8% in the top ten. These data are taken from a study of early T cells in non-severe SARS-CoV-2 infection. Study context: Unsorted whole blood bulk RNA was sequenced, with unpaired chains.

Germline assignment: CDR1 SGHRS and CDR2 YFSETQ. This CDR3 spans 13 amino acids. V was pared by 0 bases and J by 0 bases, with 3 bases between. This chain joins TRBV5-1 and TRBJ1-1; D gene ambiguous. The sample in question was whole blood, obtained at baseline. The TCR originated in an adult who was a healthcare worker with PCR-confirmed SARS-CoV-2 infection or an uninfected control (not recorded which). CDR3 loop: CASSLELNTEAFF. For the CDR3, the DNA is TGCGCCAGCAGCTTGGAACTGAACACTGAAGCTTTCTTT. The full variable domain, rest sourced from reference TRBV5-1 and TRBJ1-1, is KAGVTQTPRYLIKTRGQQVTLSCSPISGHRSVSWYQQTPGQGLQFLFEYFSETQRNKGNFPGRFSGRQFSNSRSEMNVSTLELGDSALYLCASSLELNTEAFFGQGTRLTVV.